One and the same sample provided the 32 T cell receptor beta chains below, sequenced in a study of blood T cell repertoires in COVID-19 (dated by TCRdb to the early 2020s). Library preparation employed the immunoSEQ multiplex PCR assay. TCRdb took over this immuneACCESS table, retaining in-frame rearrangements with V and J assigned. Such tables are incomplete; in checked studies, under half of the missing clones stem from an unresolved V gene, and the remainder is unexplained. The sample table contains about 190,000 clones; only one count was recorded for less than 80% of them. Clones ranked in the top ten supply approximately 13% of the sample. The specimen sequenced was peripheral blood. All receptors derive from a woman between 45 and 60 years old with acute or convalescent COVID-19.

The chain joins TRBV18 to TRBJ2-3, with 10 nucleotides matching TRBD2. Germline V gene data show CDR1 as KGHSH and CDR2 as LQKENI. This CDR3 is built from 16 residues. V dropped 0 bases and J dropped 1; count of bases not matched to a gene: 1. DNA of the CDR3: TGTGCCAGCTCACCACCGGGGACTAGCGGCACAGATACGCAGTATTTT. Its protein product is CASSPPGTSGTDTQYF.

This chain uses TRBV7-2 with TRBJ2-7, with D possibly matching TRBD2 (6 bases). CDR1 is SGHTA, CDR2 FQGNSA, per germline. The V gene lost 2 bases and the J gene lost 0 bases, with 17 bases spanning the gap. The CDR3 spans 17 residues. The DNA of the CDR3 is TGTGCCAGCAGCTTATATGCAGGGTCCGGGAGCTCCTACGAGCAGTACTTC. Translation: CASSLYAGSGSSYEQYF.

The V and J genes are TRBV7-2 and TRBJ2-7; TRBD1 matches 9 bases. There are 16 residues in the CDR3. Germline loops: CDR1 SGHTA, CDR2 FQGNSA. V trimming: 5 bases; J trimming: 5 bases; junction bases outside the gene matches: 13. The CDR3 DNA is TGTGCCAGCAGCCCAGCAGGGGGGACAGGGTGGAACGAGCAGTACTTC. It codes for CASSPAGGTGWNEQYF.

This clone was recorded once. The genes are TRBV9 and TRBJ2-1; 9 bases fit TRBD2. V was clipped by 0 bases and J by 4 bases; unmatched bases: 5. Looked up from germline, CDR1 is SGDLS and CDR2 is YYNGEE. The CDR3 consists of 16 residues. The CDR3 sequence: CASSVDKRGEYNEQFF. CDR3 bases: TGTGCCAGCAGCGTAGATAAGCGGGGGGAGTACAATGAGCAGTTCTTC.

This chain links TRBV7-2 with TRBJ2-3; 8 bases fit TRBD1. This CDR3 contains 15 residues. V lost 3 bases, J lost 2 bases, and 4 bases stayed unmatched. Germline values: CDR1 SGHTA, CDR2 FQGNSA. CDR3 residues: CASSLRGQDTDTQYF. CDR3 coding DNA: TGTGCCAGCAGCTTGAGGGGACAGGACACAGATACGCAGTATTTT. The full variable domain, completed using reference TRBV7-2 and TRBJ2-3, is GAGVSQSPSNKVTEKGKDVELRCDPISGHTALYWYRQSLGQGLEFLIYFQGNSAPDKSGLPSDRFSAERTGGSVSTLTIQRTQQEDSAVYLCASSLRGQDTDTQYFGPGTRLTVL.

The rearrangement joins TRBV7-2 to TRBJ1-2; the D gene is possibly TRBD1 (5 bases). The germline V and J ends were trimmed by 5 bases and 4 bases, with 20 bases remaining between them. The CDR3 extends over 16 amino acids. CDR1 SGHTA and CDR2 FQGNSA come from the germline V gene. The CDR3 nucleotides are TGTGCCAGCAGCCCAGAAGGGGCTTTATTGTTCTATGGCTACACCTTC. Translating it yields CASSPEGALLFYGYTF.

CDR3 loop: CACPPLAANTGELFF. CDR3 DNA sequence: TGTGCCTGCCCACCACTAGCGGCGAACACCGGGGAGCTGTTTTTT. V usage is TRBV30 and J usage is TRBJ2-2; TRBD2 agrees at 8 bases. This CDR3 is built from 15 residues. Germline CDR1 and CDR2: GTSNPN and SVGIG (reference sequence). V trimming: 6 bases; J trimming: 0 bases; junction bases outside the gene matches: 6. The full variable domain, rest sourced from reference TRBV30 and TRBJ2-2, is SQTIHQWPATLVQPVGSPLSLECTVEGTSNPNLYWYRQAAGRGLQLLFYSVGIGQISSEVPQNLSASRPQDRQFILSSKKLLLSDSGFYLCACPPLAANTGELFFGEGSRLTVL.

The chain joins TRBV28 to TRBJ1-2; D is unresolved. This CDR3 is built from 16 residues. V lost 10 bases and J 1 base, leaving 22 bases between the germline ends. The germline V gene has CDR1 MDHEN and CDR2 SYDVKM. CDR3 sequence: CATLLVFGVINYGYTF. CDR3 sequence (DNA): TGTGCCACCCTCCTTGTTTTCGGGGTTATTAACTATGGCTACACCTTC.

Remarks on this clone: The junction shows a germline mismatch at one end, possibly a read error. In the same sample, other DNA sequences code for this CDR3. V usage is TRBV7-9 and J usage is TRBJ2-7; 11 bases fit TRBD2. The CDR3 contains 13 residues. Per the germline V gene, CDR1 is SEHNR and CDR2 is FQNEAQ (reference sequence). Here the CDR3 DNA reads TGTGCCAGCAGCCTAGCGGGAGGAGGCGAGCAGTACTTC. Its protein is CASSLAGGGEQYF.

The sample holds many counts of this clone. V gene TRBV28 combines with J gene TRBJ1-2; 7 nucleotides match TRBD1. This CDR3 comprises 15 residues. CDR1 and CDR2 from the germline V gene are MDHEN and SYDVKM. J gave up 0 bases and V 10 bases, and 11 bases lay outside the gene matches. In nucleotides, the CDR3 is TGTGCCACCGTCACCTACACAGGGGCTAACTATGGCTACACCTTC. Translation gives CATVTYTGANYGYTF.

The chain recombines TRBV30 with TRBJ2-3; TRBD1 is a possible D gene (5 bases). From germline, CDR1 is GTSNPN and CDR2 SVGIG (reference sequence). CDR3 size: 13 residues. Trimming removed 2 bases at V and 4 bases at J, with 10 bases between. CDR3 protein: CAWSWGSADTQYF. The CDR3 DNA sequence: TGTGCCTGGAGTTGGGGCAGTGCAGATACGCAGTATTTT.

The chain couples TRBV30 to TRBJ2-3, with TRBD1 matching 7 bases. V lost 3 bases to trimming and J lost 0 bases; unmatched junction nucleotides: 12. The CDR3 contains 17 residues. Germline V gene lookup returns CDR1 GTSNPN and CDR2 SVGIG (reference sequence). The DNA of the CDR3 is TGTGCCTGGAGCGACCCCCCCACAGGGGCTAGCACAGATACGCAGTATTTT. The encoded protein is CAWSDPPTGASTDTQYF.

CDR3 protein: CARSLVGGTSGYNEQFF. CDR3 nucleotide sequence: TGTGCCAGAAGCTTGGTCGGGGGGACTAGCGGGTACAATGAGCAGTTCTTC. The chain carries TRBV5-3 and TRBJ2-1, with 12 bases identical to TRBD2. TRBV5-3 is flagged as an ORF with uncertain function. Trimming removed 0 bases from V and 4 bases from J; junction bases left unmatched: 5. CDR3 size: 17 residues.

This rearrangement joins TRBV28 to TRBJ2-7, with 10 bases fitting TRBD2. Germline lookup yields CDR1 MDHEN and CDR2 SYDVKM. The CDR3 covers 15 residues. V dropped 5 bases and J dropped 9; count of bases not matched to a gene: 13. CDR3 nucleotide sequence: TGTGCCAGCAGTCAGCGGGAGGGCCAAGTACATGTGCAGTACTTC. Translating gives CASSQREGQVHVQYF.

This chain joins TRBV18 and TRBJ2-7; 8 nucleotides align to TRBD2. After removal of 3 bases from V and 2 bases from J, the junction contained 6 bases not matched to a gene. The germline CDR1 and CDR2 sequences are KGHSH and LQKENI. CDR3 length equals 15 residues. Here the CDR3 DNA reads TGTGCCAGCTCACCCCCTAGCGGGTTCACCTACGAGCAGTACTTC. Its protein is CASSPPSGFTYEQYF. Using reference TRBV18 and TRBJ2-7 for the parts outside the CDR3, the full variable domain is NAGVMQNPRHLVRRRGQEARLRCSPMKGHSHVYWYRQLPEEGLKFMVYLQKENIIDESGMPKERFSAEFPKEGPSILRIQQVVRGDSAAYFCASSPPSGFTYEQYFGPGTRLTVT.

The chain has TRBV28 and TRBJ1-2; 9 bases are shared with TRBD1. Germline V gene sequence: CDR1 MDHEN, CDR2 SYDVKM. The CDR3 runs 13 residues. Trimming cost V 6 bases and J 8 bases; bases outside gene matches: 7. CDR3 region: CASRAGTGPGYTF. CDR3 coding DNA: TGTGCCAGCAGAGCCGGGACAGGGCCCGGCTACACCTTC.

The chain carries TRBV19 and TRBJ2-7; 8 bases are shared with TRBD1. The CDR3 has 15 residues. Germline CDR1 and CDR2: LNHDA and SQIVND (reference sequence). With V trimmed by 2 bases and J by 1 base, 4 bases remained unmatched. The DNA of the CDR3 is TGTGCCAGTAGTATAATTGGGACAGGTTCCTACGAGCAGTACTTC. Protein: CASSIIGTGSYEQYF. Full variable domain (outside the CDR3, taken from reference TRBV19 and TRBJ2-7): DGGITQSPKYLFRKEGQNVTLSCEQNLNHDAMYWYRQDPGQGLRLIYYSQIVNDFQKGDIAEGYSVSREKKESFPLTVTSAQKNPTAFYLCASSIIGTGSYEQYFGPGTRLTVT.

The genes are TRBV28 and TRBJ1-2; no reliable D call. V was pared by 5 bases and J by 2 bases, with 6 bases between. The CDR3 covers 12 residues. Germline V gene data show CDR1 as MDHEN and CDR2 as SYDVKM. Written as DNA, the CDR3 is TGTGCCAGCAGTAATTCAAACTATGGCTACACCTTC. Its translation: CASSNSNYGYTF.

The chain employs TRBV6-5 and TRBJ2-2; TRBD1 aligns across 8 bases. V was clipped by 6 bases and J by 7 bases; unmatched bases: 10. Germline-derived CDR1 and CDR2 are MNHEY and SVGAGI. The CDR3 extends over 15 amino acids. The DNA of the CDR3 is TGTGCCAGCAGCCGGATGGGACAGGTCGGCGGGGAGCTGTTTTTT. This translates into CASSRMGQVGGELFF.

V gene TRBV24-1 combines with J gene TRBJ2-3; 7 bases are a match to TRBD1. The germline CDR1 and CDR2 sequences are KGHDR and SFDVKD. V shed 9 bases, J shed 2 bases, and the junction held 10 bases outside the gene matches. The CDR3 contains 15 residues. The CDR3 loop is CATSAGTDNTDTQYF. CDR3 nucleotides: TGTGCCACCTCCGCCGGGACAGATAACACAGATACGCAGTATTTT.

Comments on this clone: The same CDR3 can be traced to other DNA sequences in this sample. This rearrangement joins TRBV25-1 to TRBJ2-7, with no clear D. Trimming left V 3 bases short and J 4 bases short, with 4 bases between. CDR3 length: 11 residues. Germline-derived CDR1 and CDR2 are MGHDK and SYGVNS. DNA for the CDR3: TGTGCCAGCAGTGAGAGGTACGAGCAGTACTTC. Residues: CASSERYEQYF.

Comment on this clone: This same CDR3 is encoded by further DNA sequences in the sample. The gene calls are TRBV6-6 and TRBJ1-5; possible D gene TRBD1, 5 bases. The CDR3 is made up of 15 amino acids. V was cut by 5 bases and J by 0 bases, with 11 bases left in between. In germline, CDR1 is MNHNY, CDR2 SVGAGI (reference sequence). In DNA form, the CDR3 reads TGTGCCAGCAGTAAGACAGAGTATAGCAATCAGCCCCAGCATTTT. It translates to CASSKTEYSNQPQHF.

The DNA for the CDR3 is TGTGCCAGCACCCACCGCGACGAGCAGTACTTC. It encodes CASTHRDEQYF. This sequence joins TRBV5-6 and TRBJ2-7; D is unresolved. The CDR3 contains 11 residues. Trimming left V 6 bases short and J 5 bases short, with 9 bases between. Germline values: CDR1 SGHDT, CDR2 YYEEEE.

The J gene is TRBJ2-7, the V gene TRBV20-1; no reliable D call. The length of the CDR3 is 13 residues. V shed 3 bases and J shed 2 bases, with 11 bases lying between them. The germline V gene encodes CDR1 DFQATT and CDR2 SNEGSKA (reference sequence). The CDR3 DNA reads TGCAGTGCTAGTTACAGCTCTACCTACGAGCAGTACTTC. This gives the protein CSASYSSTYEQYF.

This chain connects TRBV9 to TRBJ2-3; 8 bases map to TRBD2. Germline V gives CDR1 SGDLS, CDR2 YYNGEE. V shed 0 bases and J 2 bases; nucleotides not matched to a gene: 2. This CDR3 comprises 15 residues. The CDR3 DNA sequence: TGTGCCAGCAGCGTAGCGGGGGGGACCACAGATACGCAGTATTTT. This encodes CASSVAGGTTDTQYF.

V is TRBV18 and J is TRBJ1-2, with D tentatively TRBD1 (5 bases). This CDR3 has 14 amino acids. With 3 bases removed from V and 2 bases from J, the gap between germline ends came to 10 bases. Germline V CDR1 and CDR2: KGHSH, LQKENI. In DNA, the CDR3 is TGTGCCAGCTCACCGGCGACAGCAAACTATGGCTACACCTTC. This encodes CASSPATANYGYTF.

This clone has more than one count but fewer than ten. The chain combines TRBV25-1 with TRBJ1-3, with D possibly matching TRBD1 (5 bases). The germline gives CDR1 MGHDK, CDR2 SYGVNS. The CDR3 is made up of 16 amino acids. The germline V and J ends were trimmed by 5 bases and 2 bases, with 16 bases remaining between them. The CDR3 sequence is CASSPRQRGAGNTIYF. The CDR3 nucleotides are TGTGCCAGCAGTCCTCGACAGAGAGGCGCTGGAAACACCATATATTTT.

The V call is TRBV6-5, the J call TRBJ1-1; 8 nucleotides align to TRBD1. Germline values: CDR1 MNHEY, CDR2 SVGAGI. This CDR3 comprises 16 residues. Losses at the gene ends were 2 bases for V and 1 base for J; bases not matched to a gene: 6. The CDR3 sequence: CASSYETGASNTEAFF. CDR3 DNA sequence: TGTGCCAGCAGTTACGAGACAGGGGCATCGAACACTGAAGCTTTCTTT.

The chain carries TRBV3-1 (or the pseudogene TRBV3-2) and TRBJ1-2, with 9 bases aligning to TRBD1. V gave up 0 bases and J gave up 4 bases; unmatched junction bases: 6. Germline assignment: CDR1 LGHDT and CDR2 YNNKEL (reference sequence). The CDR3 contains 16 residues. Here the CDR3 DNA reads TGTGCCAGCAGCCAAGATCGGCCGGGACAGGGCTATGGCTACACCTTC. Translated, it gives CASSQDRPGQGYGYTF.

V is TRBV6-1 and J is TRBJ1-5, with 8 bases fitting TRBD1. Germline CDR1 reads MNHNS; CDR2 reads SASEGT. The CDR3 extends over 16 amino acids. The V segment lost 7 bases and the J segment 7 bases; nucleotides outside the gene matches: 15. As DNA, the CDR3 is TGTGCCAGCATTGACGGGGGTGGACAGGGAGGACAGCCCCAGCATTTT. As protein: CASIDGGGQGGQPQHF.

The chain combines TRBV30 with TRBJ1-5, with D unclear. Germline CDR1 is GTSNPN and CDR2 is SVGIG (reference sequence). The CDR3 spans 13 residues. The V gene lost 0 bases and the J gene lost 7 bases, with 10 bases spanning the gap. The CDR3 protein is CAWSVGREQPQHF. The DNA of the CDR3 is TGTGCCTGGAGTGTAGGGAGGGAACAGCCCCAGCATTTT.

The rearrangement joins TRBV6-5 to TRBJ1-5; the D is unclear. The germline CDR1 and CDR2 sequences are MNHEY and SVGAGI. Trimming stripped 3 bases from V and 8 bases from J, with 14 bases between. The CDR3 contains 14 residues. The CDR3 region is CASSYRESYEPQHF. CDR3 in DNA: TGTGCCAGCAGTTATCGAGAGAGCTACGAGCCCCAGCATTTT.